This TCR beta chain was recorded in a study of control samples from healthy donors and cancer patients. Germline CDR1 and CDR2: GTSNPN and SVGIG (reference sequence). The V and J ends lost 3 bases and 2 bases respectively, with 12 bases between them. The CDR3 has 14 amino acids. Assay used: immunoSEQ multiplex PCR; TCRdb lists only in-frame clones, some missing. This sample yields about 150,000 clones, of which 80% to 95% are seen a single time; roughly 0.7% belongs to the top ten. The sample comprised blood. The rearrangement links TRBV30 to TRBJ2-3; D is possibly TRBD2 (5 bases). The sequence was obtained from a woman aged 25 to 39 in good health. DNA for the CDR3: TGTGCCTGGAGAGGAAAGCGGTACACAGATACGCAGTATTTT. This sequence encodes CAWRGKRYTDTQYF.